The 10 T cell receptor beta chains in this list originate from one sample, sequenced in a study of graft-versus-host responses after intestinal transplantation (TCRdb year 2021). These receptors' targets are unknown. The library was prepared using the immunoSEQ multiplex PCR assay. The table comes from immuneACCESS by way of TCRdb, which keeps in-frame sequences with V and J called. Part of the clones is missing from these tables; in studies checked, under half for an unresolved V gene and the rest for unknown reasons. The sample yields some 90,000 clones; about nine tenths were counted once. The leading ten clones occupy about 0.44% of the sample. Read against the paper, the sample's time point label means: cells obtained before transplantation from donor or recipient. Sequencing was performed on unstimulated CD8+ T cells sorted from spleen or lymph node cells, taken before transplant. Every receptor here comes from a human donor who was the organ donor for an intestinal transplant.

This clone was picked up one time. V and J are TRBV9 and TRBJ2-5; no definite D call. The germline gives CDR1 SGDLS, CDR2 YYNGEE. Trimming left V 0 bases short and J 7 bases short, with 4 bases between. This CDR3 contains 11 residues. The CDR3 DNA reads TGTGCCAGCAGCGTAGGAGGGACCCAGTACTTC. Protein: CASSVGGTQYF.

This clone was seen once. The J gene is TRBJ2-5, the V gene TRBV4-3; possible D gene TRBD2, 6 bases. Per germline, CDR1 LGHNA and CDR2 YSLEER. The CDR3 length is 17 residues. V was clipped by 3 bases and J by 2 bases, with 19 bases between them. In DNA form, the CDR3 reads TGCGCCAGCAGCCATTTGAGTCTCGGGCGGGGTCAAGAGACCCAGTACTTC. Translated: CASSHLSLGRGQETQYF.

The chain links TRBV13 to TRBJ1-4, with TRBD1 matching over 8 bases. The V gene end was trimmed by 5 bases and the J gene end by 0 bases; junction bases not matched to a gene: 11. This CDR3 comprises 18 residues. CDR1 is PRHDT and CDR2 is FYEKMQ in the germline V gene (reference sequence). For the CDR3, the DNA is TGTGCCAGCAGCCTACCAACGACAGGGGAAGCAACTAATGAAAAACTGTTTTTT. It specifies CASSLPTTGEATNEKLFF.

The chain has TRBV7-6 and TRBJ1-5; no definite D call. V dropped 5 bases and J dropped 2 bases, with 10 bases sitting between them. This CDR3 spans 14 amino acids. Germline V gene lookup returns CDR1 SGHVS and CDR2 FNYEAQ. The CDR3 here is CASSSGEGNQPQHF. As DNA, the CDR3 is TGTGCCAGCAGCAGCGGTGAGGGCAATCAGCCCCAGCATTTT.

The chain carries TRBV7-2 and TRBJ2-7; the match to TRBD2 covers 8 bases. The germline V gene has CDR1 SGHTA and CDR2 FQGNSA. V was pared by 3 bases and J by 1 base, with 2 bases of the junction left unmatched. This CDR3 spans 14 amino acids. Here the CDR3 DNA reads TGTGCCAGCAGCTTTACTAGCGGATCCTACGAGCAGTACTTC. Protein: CASSFTSGSYEQYF. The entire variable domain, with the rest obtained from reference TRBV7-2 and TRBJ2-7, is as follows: GAGVSQSPSNKVTEKGKDVELRCDPISGHTALYWYRQSLGQGLEFLIYFQGNSAPDKSGLPSDRFSAERTGGSVSTLTIQRTQQEDSAVYLCASSFTSGSYEQYFGPGTRLTVT.

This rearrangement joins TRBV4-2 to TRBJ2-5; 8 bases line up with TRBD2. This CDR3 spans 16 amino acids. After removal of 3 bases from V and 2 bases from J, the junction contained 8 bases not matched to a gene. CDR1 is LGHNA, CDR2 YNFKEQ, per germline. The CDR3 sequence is CASSQELLAEQETQYF. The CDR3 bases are TGTGCCAGCAGCCAGGAGCTACTAGCGGAACAAGAGACCCAGTACTTC.

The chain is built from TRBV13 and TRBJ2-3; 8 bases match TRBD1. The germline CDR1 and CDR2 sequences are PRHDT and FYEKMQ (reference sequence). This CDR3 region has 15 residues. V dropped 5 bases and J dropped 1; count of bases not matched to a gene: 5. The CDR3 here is CASSPGGYGTDTQYF. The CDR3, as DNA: TGTGCCAGCAGCCCAGGGGGCTATGGCACAGATACGCAGTATTTT. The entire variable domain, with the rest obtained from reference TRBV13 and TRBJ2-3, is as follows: AAGVIQSPRHLIKEKRETATLKCYPIPRHDTVYWYQQGPGQDPQFLISFYEKMQSDKGSIPDRFSAQQFSDYHSELNMSSLELGDSALYFCASSPGGYGTDTQYFGPGTRLTVL.

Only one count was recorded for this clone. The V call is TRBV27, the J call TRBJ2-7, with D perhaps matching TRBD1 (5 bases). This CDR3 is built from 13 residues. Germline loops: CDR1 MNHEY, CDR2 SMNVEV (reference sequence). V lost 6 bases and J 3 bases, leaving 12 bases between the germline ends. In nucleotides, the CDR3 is TGTGCCAGCAGCCATCAGGACAACTACGAGCAGTACTTC. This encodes CASSHQDNYEQYF.

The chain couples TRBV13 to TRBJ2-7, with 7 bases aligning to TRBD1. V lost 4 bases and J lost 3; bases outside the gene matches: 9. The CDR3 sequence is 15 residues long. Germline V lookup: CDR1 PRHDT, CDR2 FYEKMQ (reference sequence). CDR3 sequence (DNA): TGTGCCAGCAGCTCCAGAGGGGGCGCGGGCTACGAGCAGTACTTC. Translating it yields CASSSRGGAGYEQYF. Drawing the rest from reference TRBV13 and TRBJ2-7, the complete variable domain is AAGVIQSPRHLIKEKRETATLKCYPIPRHDTVYWYQQGPGQDPQFLISFYEKMQSDKGSIPDRFSAQQFSDYHSELNMSSLELGDSALYFCASSSRGGAGYEQYFGPGTRLTVT.

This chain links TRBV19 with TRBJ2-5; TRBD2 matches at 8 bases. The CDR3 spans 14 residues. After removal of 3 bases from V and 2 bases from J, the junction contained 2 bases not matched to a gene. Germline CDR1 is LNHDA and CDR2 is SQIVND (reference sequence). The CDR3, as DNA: TGTGCCAGTAGTATGGGACTAGATCAAGAGACCCAGTACTTC. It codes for CASSMGLDQETQYF. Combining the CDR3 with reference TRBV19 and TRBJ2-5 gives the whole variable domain DGGITQSPKYLFRKEGQNVTLSCEQNLNHDAMYWYRQDPGQGLRLIYYSQIVNDFQKGDIAEGYSVSREKKESFPLTVTSAQKNPTAFYLCASSMGLDQETQYFGPGTRLLVL.